This is a list of T cell receptor beta chains from one sample in a study of blood T cell repertoires in COVID-19. Assay: immunoSEQ multiplex PCR; the TCRdb copy retains only in-frame clones and omits some. The table records 130,000 to 150,000 clones, roughly 80% of them present only once. What was sequenced was peripheral blood. Receptors originate from a human donor in a cohort sampled during active COVID-19. Each CDR3 is given with its conserved first and last residue.

v_gene: TRBV20-1
len: 13
j_gene: TRBJ1-1
CDR3aa: CSASDTQNTEAFF

v_gene: TRBV19
len: 11
j_gene: TRBJ2-1
CDR3aa: CASRTGNEQFF

v_gene: TRBV29-1
len: 13
j_gene: TRBJ1-4
CDR3aa: CSAFSGQGKKLFF

v_gene: TRBV11-3
len: 18
j_gene: TRBJ2-3
CDR3aa: CASSLDHPRDRETDTQYF

v_gene: TRBV7-9
len: 13
j_gene: TRBJ1-4
CDR3aa: CASSLGRVEKLFF

v_gene: TRBV25-1
len: 13
j_gene: TRBJ1-3
CDR3aa: CASTRTGGNTIYF

v_gene: TRBV5-1
len: 12
j_gene: TRBJ1-2
CDR3aa: CASSPTGDGYTF

v_gene: TRBV3-1/TRBV3-2
len: 12
j_gene: TRBJ2-5
CDR3aa: CASSQGPGTQYF

v_gene: TRBV5-1
len: 13
j_gene: TRBJ2-3
CDR3aa: CASSLDRPDTQYF

v_gene: TRBV7-9
len: 18
j_gene: TRBJ1-1
CDR3aa: CASSKARRDSRMNTEAFF

v_gene: TRBV2
len: 14
j_gene: TRBJ1-2
CDR3aa: CASSAQGSNYGYTF

v_gene: TRBV10-3
len: 13
j_gene: TRBJ2-1
CDR3aa: CAADEQGSNEQFF

v_gene: TRBV11-1
len: 15
j_gene: TRBJ2-6
CDR3aa: CASSAQGAGANVLTF

v_gene: TRBV7-3
len: 16
j_gene: TRBJ2-6
CDR3aa: CASSSPGGSGANVLTF

v_gene: TRBV11-3
len: 15
j_gene: TRBJ1-1
CDR3aa: CASSPEGRGWSEAFF

v_gene: TRBV4-1
len: 14
j_gene: TRBJ1-2
CDR3aa: CASSQGGQGHGYTF

v_gene: TRBV7-9
len: 18
j_gene: TRBJ1-2
CDR3aa: CASSFDNLQGRYNYGYTF

v_gene: TRBV7-2
len: 16
j_gene: TRBJ2-3
CDR3aa: CASSLGPAGSTDTQYF

v_gene: TRBV12-3/TRBV12-4
len: 13
j_gene: TRBJ1-6
CDR3aa: CASSLGPRGPLHF

v_gene: TRBV19
len: 14
j_gene: TRBJ1-6
CDR3aa: CASSPGQGNSPLHF

v_gene: TRBV4-1
len: 16
j_gene: TRBJ2-2
CDR3aa: CASSQSGGGITGELFF

v_gene: TRBV20-1
len: 15
j_gene: TRBJ2-7
CDR3aa: CSASRVGRNSYEQYF

v_gene: TRBV6-5
len: 15
j_gene: TRBJ2-1
CDR3aa: CASSRDSPSYNEQFF

v_gene: TRBV29-1
len: 13
j_gene: TRBJ2-1
CDR3aa: CSVWEVGHNEQFF

v_gene: TRBV2
len: 15
j_gene: TRBJ1-3
CDR3aa: CASSDRGLSGNTIYF

v_gene: TRBV5-1
len: 14
j_gene: TRBJ1-2
CDR3aa: CASSSTSTDYGYTF

v_gene: TRBV6-5
len: 14
j_gene: TRBJ1-1
CDR3aa: CASSYMGPNTEAFF

v_gene: TRBV24-1
len: 15
j_gene: TRBJ2-3
CDR3aa: CATSDAGQFTDTQYF

v_gene: TRBV12-3/TRBV12-4
len: 13
j_gene: TRBJ1-2
CDR3aa: CASSFRGRTGYTF

v_gene: TRBV19
len: 18
j_gene: TRBJ2-1
CDR3aa: CASSITRGSGGPYNEQFF

v_gene: TRBV7-3
len: 14
j_gene: TRBJ2-7
CDR3aa: CASSLAGGTYEQYF

v_gene: TRBV11-3
len: 17
j_gene: TRBJ2-1
CDR3aa: CASSLGTSGGGYNEQFF

v_gene: TRBV10-1
len: 16
j_gene: TRBJ1-5
CDR3aa: CASIPWAGGSEQPQHF

v_gene: TRBV6-5
len: 13
j_gene: TRBJ1-2
CDR3aa: CASSLGQALRSTF

v_gene: TRBV6-2/TRBV6-3
len: 17
j_gene: TRBJ1-2
CDR3aa: CASSYIRDRGPYYGYTF

v_gene: TRBV2
len: 15
j_gene: TRBJ2-2
CDR3aa: CASSGVTGGTGELFF

v_gene: TRBV5-4
len: 16
j_gene: TRBJ1-3
CDR3aa: CASSPGTGGSGNTIYF

v_gene: TRBV5-5
len: 14
j_gene: TRBJ1-4
CDR3aa: CASSNRAANEKLFF

v_gene: TRBV7-9
len: 16
j_gene: TRBJ2-7
CDR3aa: CASSLAPRGLSYEQYF

v_gene: TRBV9
len: 14
j_gene: TRBJ1-3
CDR3aa: CASSVGTTGNTIYF

v_gene: TRBV7-2
len: 15
j_gene: TRBJ1-4
CDR3aa: CASSPRDSRNEKLFF

v_gene: TRBV6-2/TRBV6-3
len: 15
j_gene: TRBJ2-1
CDR3aa: CASSLRGVSYNEQFF

v_gene: TRBV10-3
len: 13
j_gene: TRBJ1-1
CDR3aa: CAIRDSMNTEAFF

v_gene: TRBV6-5
len: 13
j_gene: TRBJ1-2
CDR3aa: CASSYRGIDGYTF

v_gene: TRBV21-1
len: 16
j_gene: TRBJ2-5
CDR3aa: CASSKEDTGAQETQYF

v_gene: TRBV5-1
len: 15
j_gene: TRBJ2-5
CDR3aa: CASSLGGGLGETQYF

v_gene: TRBV5-1
len: 14
j_gene: TRBJ2-5
CDR3aa: CASSLEATGETQYF

v_gene: TRBV30
len: 13
j_gene: TRBJ1-6
CDR3aa: CALGLERISPLHF

v_gene: TRBV14
len: 14
j_gene: TRBJ1-4
CDR3aa: CASSQVEVDEKLFF

v_gene: TRBV10-3
len: 14
j_gene: TRBJ2-7
CDR3aa: CAINTQETTYEQYF

v_gene: TRBV2
len: 14
j_gene: TRBJ2-3
CDR3aa: CASSEYRGPDTQYF